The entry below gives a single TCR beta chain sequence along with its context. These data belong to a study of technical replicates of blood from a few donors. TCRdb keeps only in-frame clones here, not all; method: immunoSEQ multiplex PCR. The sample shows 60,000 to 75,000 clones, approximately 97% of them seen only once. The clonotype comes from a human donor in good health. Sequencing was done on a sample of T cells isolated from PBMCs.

The CDR3 loop reads CASSPISGMDSYEQYF. The DNA for the CDR3 is TGTGCCAGCAGCCCGATTAGCGGGATGGACTCCTACGAGCAGTACTTC. The chain recombines TRBV11-3 with TRBJ2-7; 8 nucleotides agree with TRBD2. Germline V lookup: CDR1 SGHNT, CDR2 YENEEA. With 5 bases clipped from V and 0 bases from J, the junction kept 9 bases outside the gene matches. The CDR3 is 16 residues long.